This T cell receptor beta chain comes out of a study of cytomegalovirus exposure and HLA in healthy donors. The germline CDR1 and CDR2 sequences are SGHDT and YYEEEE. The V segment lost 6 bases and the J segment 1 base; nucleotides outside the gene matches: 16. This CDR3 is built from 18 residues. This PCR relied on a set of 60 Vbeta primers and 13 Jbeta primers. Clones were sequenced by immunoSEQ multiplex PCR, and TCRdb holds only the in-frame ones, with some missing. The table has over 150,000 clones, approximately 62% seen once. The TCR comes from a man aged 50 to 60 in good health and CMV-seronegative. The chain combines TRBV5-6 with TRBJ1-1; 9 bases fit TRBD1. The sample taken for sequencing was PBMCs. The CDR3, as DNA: TGTGCCAGCATCACCTCCGGGACAGGGAGTAGGCGGAACACTGAAGCTTTCTTT. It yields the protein CASITSGTGSRRNTEAFF.